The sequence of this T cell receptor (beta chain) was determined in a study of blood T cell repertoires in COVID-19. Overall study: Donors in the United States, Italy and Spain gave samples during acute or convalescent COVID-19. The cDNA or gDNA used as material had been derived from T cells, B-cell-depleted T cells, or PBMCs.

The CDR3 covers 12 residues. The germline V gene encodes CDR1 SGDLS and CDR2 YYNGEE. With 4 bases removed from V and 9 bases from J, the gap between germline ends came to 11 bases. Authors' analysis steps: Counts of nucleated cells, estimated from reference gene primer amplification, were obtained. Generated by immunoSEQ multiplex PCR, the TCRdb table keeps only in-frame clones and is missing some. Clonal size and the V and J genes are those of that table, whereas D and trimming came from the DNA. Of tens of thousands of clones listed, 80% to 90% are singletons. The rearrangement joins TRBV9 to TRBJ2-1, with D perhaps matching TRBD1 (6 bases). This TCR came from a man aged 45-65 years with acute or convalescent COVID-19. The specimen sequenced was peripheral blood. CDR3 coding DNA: TGTGCCAGCAGCTCTAGAGGGGGTGAGCAGTTCTTC. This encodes CASSSRGGEQFF. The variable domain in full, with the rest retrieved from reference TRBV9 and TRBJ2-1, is DSGVTQTPKHLITATGQRVTLRCSPRSGDLSVYWYQQSLDQGLQFLIQYYNGEERAKGNILERFSAQQFPDLHSELNLSSLELGDSALYFCASSSRGGEQFFGPGTRLTVL.